These 32 T cell receptor beta chains originate from one sample sequenced in a study of breast tumors, draining lymph nodes, adjacent tissues. One entry per CDR3 protein results from TCRdb running MiXCR on the multiplex PCR reads. The sample gives over 150,000 distinct CDR3 sequences, approximately 30% of which show up once; around 4% is in the top ten. The lymph nodes were axillary draining lymph nodes from breast cancer patients. The sample consisted of axillary lymph node tissue. Every receptor here comes from a female donor with breast cancer. Some clones in this sample may be carry-over from other donors' samples.

Many counts were recorded for this clonotype. The chain has TRBV19 and TRBJ2-7, with 7 bases matching TRBD1. Germline assignment: CDR1 LNHDA and CDR2 SQIVND (reference sequence). This CDR3 is 13 amino acids long. The trim removed 4 bases at V and 6 bases at J, leaving 6 bases unmatched. The CDR3 protein is CASSTYRGSEQYF. CDR3 nucleotide sequence: TGTGCCAGTAGTACCTACAGGGGAAGCGAGCAGTACTTC.

As to this clonotype: This may be a read error, as it is one base from a much larger clone. The chain is built from TRBV3-1 and TRBJ1-5; D is uncertain. Germline V gives CDR1 LGHDT, CDR2 YNNKEL (reference sequence). The CDR3 extends over 12 amino acids. CDR3 loop: CAGRSGNQPQHF. In DNA, the CDR3 is TGTGCCGGCAGGTCCGGAAATCAGCCCCAGCATTTT.

This clonotype was picked up many times. The rearrangement uses TRBV20-1 and TRBJ1-2, with unresolved D. This CDR3 is built from 14 residues. Germline assignment: CDR1 DFQATT and CDR2 SNEGSKA (reference sequence). The V end lost 0 bases, the J end lost 6 bases, and 14 bases lay between the germline ends. The chain's CDR3 is CSAREWEGYNGYTF. CDR3 sequence (DNA): TGCAGTGCTAGAGAGTGGGAGGGTTACAATGGCTACACCTTC.

The chain carries TRBV5-8 and TRBJ2-1; D call uncertain. This CDR3 has 14 amino acids. Trimming removed 0 bases at V and 2 bases at J, with 6 bases between. Germline CDR1 is SGHTS and CDR2 is YDEGEE. DNA for the CDR3: TGTGCCAGCAGCTTGGGCGCTGCCTACAATGAGCAGTTCTTC. Encoded protein: CASSLGAAYNEQFF.

This clonotype appeared many times. J is TRBJ2-2 and V is TRBV9; the D is unclear. Trimming cost V 0 bases and J 7 bases, with 10 bases left between them. The CDR3 runs 14 residues. CDR1 SGDLS and CDR2 YYNGEE come from the germline V gene. As DNA, the CDR3 is TGTGCCAGCAGCGTAGAGCAGACCCACGGGGAGCTGTTTTTT. Residues: CASSVEQTHGELFF.

Notes on this clonotype: A much larger clone lies a single base off, so this may be a read error. It is likely a read error, because the conserved phenylalanine at the end of the CDR3 is missing. The V and J genes are TRBV4-2 and TRBJ2-1; 7 bases are a match to TRBD1. This CDR3 has 16 amino acids. J gave up 2 bases and V 2 bases, and 6 bases lay outside the gene matches. Germline CDR1 LGHNA, CDR2 YNFKEQ. The CDR3 loop is CASSQLKQGTYNEQFS. CDR3 in DNA: TGTGCCAGCAGCCAACTTAAACAGGGGACCTACAATGAGCAGTTCTCC.

This clonotype was seen a handful of times. The chain recombines TRBV12-3 or TRBV12-4 with TRBJ2-3, with 7 positions matching TRBD2. The CDR3 sequence is 11 residues long. After removal of 11 bases from V and 6 bases from J, the junction contained 5 bases not matched to a gene. The CDR3 DNA is TGTGCCGGGGGGGGGTCGGATACGCAGTATTTT. Translating it yields CAGGGSDTQYF.

This clonotype appeared many times. This chain connects TRBV6-1 to TRBJ1-2; 7 bases align to TRBD1. The CDR3 runs 17 residues. Germline values: CDR1 MNHNS, CDR2 SASEGT. V lost 4 bases, J lost 0 bases, and 11 bases stayed unmatched. The CDR3 loop is CASSGTVRTGSNYGYTF. The CDR3 coding sequence is TGTGCCAGCAGTGGAACTGTAAGGACAGGTTCTAACTATGGCTACACCTTC.

The chain employs TRBV5-4 and TRBJ1-5; D remains unclear. The V gene's germline CDR1 is SGHNT and CDR2 YYREEE (reference sequence). The CDR3 extends over 13 amino acids. Deletions cut 4 bases from V and 7 bases from J, with 12 bases between. The CDR3 sequence: CASSVTGMQPQHF. The CDR3 DNA follows: TGTGCCAGCAGCGTCACGGGGATGCAGCCCCAGCATTTT.

This clonotype was recorded many times. This chain connects TRBV12-3 or TRBV12-4 to TRBJ2-7; 7 nucleotides align to TRBD2. This CDR3 spans 17 amino acids. J was trimmed by 3 bases and V by 2 bases; bases with no gene match: 13. The CDR3 nucleotides read TGTGCCAGCAGTTTATGGGTTGCGGGGAGGGTTCACTACGAGCAGTACTTC. It specifies CASSLWVAGRVHYEQYF.

Details on this clonotype: A read error may explain this, as a much larger clone is one base away. The CDR3 spells CASSLQGESNQPQHF. Written as DNA, the CDR3 is TGCGCCAGCAGCTTACAGGGGGAGAGCAATCAGCCCCAGCATTTT. This rearrangement joins TRBV5-1 to TRBJ1-5; TRBD1 aligns across 8 bases. The trim removed 2 bases at V and 1 base at J, leaving 2 bases unmatched. The CDR3 spans 15 residues. Germline-derived CDR1 and CDR2 are SGHRS and YFSETQ.

The chain carries TRBV4-1 and TRBJ2-1, with TRBD2 matching 8 bases. V dropped 8 bases and J dropped 8; count of bases not matched to a gene: 8. The germline CDR1 and CDR2 sequences are MGHRA and YSYEKL. CDR3 length: 13 amino acids. As DNA, the CDR3 is TGCGCCAGCGGAGATACAGCGGGGGATGAGCAGTTCTTC. It yields the protein CASGDTAGDEQFF.

This clonotype was recorded a few times. V and J are TRBV18 and TRBJ2-1, with TRBD2 matching over 7 bases. Germline loops: CDR1 KGHSH, CDR2 LQKENI. The CDR3 is made up of 15 amino acids. V was clipped by 0 bases and J by 8 bases; unmatched bases: 7. The chain's CDR3 is CASSPPGGRAYEQFF. The CDR3 region has the DNA TGTGCCAGCTCACCACCAGGAGGGAGGGCCTATGAGCAGTTCTTC. Filled out from reference TRBV18 and TRBJ2-1, the complete variable domain reads NAGVMQNPRHLVRRRGQEARLRCSPMKGHSHVYWYRQLPEEGLKFMVYLQKENIIDESGMPKERFSAEFPKEGPSILRIQQVVRGDSAAYFCASSPPGGRAYEQFFGPGTRLTVL.

A note on this clonotype: A read error may explain this, as a much larger clone is one base away. J is TRBJ2-7 and V is TRBV11-3; D may be TRBD1 (5 bases). CDR1 SGHNT and CDR2 YENEEA come from the germline V gene. This CDR3 spans 13 amino acids. CDR3 protein: CAGSFDSYYEQYF. CDR3 coding DNA: TGTGCCGGCAGCTTTGACAGCTATTACGAGCAGTACTTC.

CDR3 sequence (DNA): TGTGCCAGCAGCTCGCAGGCTCCCTATGGCTACACCTTC. This sequence encodes CASSSQAPYGYTF. The J gene is TRBJ1-2, the V gene TRBV5-5; no reliable D call. Germline V lookup: CDR1 SGHKS, CDR2 YYEKEE (reference sequence). The CDR3 sequence is 13 residues long. V was cut by 3 bases and J by 4 bases, with 10 bases left in between.

Comment on this clonotype: Germline and junction disagree at one end, which may indicate a read error. The rearrangement links TRBV6-6 to TRBJ1-1; TRBD1 is a possible D gene (5 bases). Germline V gives CDR1 MNHNY, CDR2 SVGAGI (reference sequence). This CDR3 region has 15 residues. The CDR3 sequence: CVSSLGRGRVTEAFF. The DNA for the CDR3 is TGTGTCAGCAGTTTAGGGAGGGGAAGGGTCACTGAAGCTTTCTTT.

This clonotype has at least ten counts. This rearrangement joins TRBV5-1 to TRBJ1-2, with 11 bases aligning to TRBD1. J lost 8 bases, V lost 3 bases, and 9 bases had no gene match. Germline-derived CDR1 and CDR2 are SGHRS and YFSETQ. The CDR3 runs to 15 residues. The CDR3 loop reads CASSSYGQGAKGYTF. In DNA form, the CDR3 reads TGCGCCAGCAGCTCCTACGGACAGGGGGCGAAGGGCTACACCTTC. The variable domain in full, completed from reference TRBV5-1 and TRBJ1-2, reads KAGVTQTPRYLIKTRGQQVTLSCSPISGHRSVSWYQQTPGQGLQFLFEYFSETQRNKGNFPGRFSGRQFSNSRSEMNVSTLELGDSALYLCASSSYGQGAKGYTFGSGTRLTVV.

CDR3 nucleotides: TGTGCCAGCAGCCTTTTGCGGGAAGTCTATGGGGACTATGGCTACACCTTC. This translates into CASSLLREVYGDYGYTF. V usage is TRBV7-2 and J usage is TRBJ1-2; D gene uncertain. CDR1 and CDR2 from the germline V gene are SGHTA and FQGNSA. Trimming stripped 5 bases from V and 3 bases from J, with 22 bases between. The CDR3 extends over 17 amino acids.

This clonotype was observed a few times. The J gene is TRBJ1-1, the V gene TRBV7-9; D is possibly TRBD1 (6 bases). Looked up from germline, CDR1 is SEHNR and CDR2 is FQNEAQ (reference sequence). The CDR3 contains 15 residues. V shed 1 base and J shed 8 bases, with 17 bases lying between them. CDR3 nucleotide sequence: TGTGCCAGCAGCTTAGTCAGTTTGGGACATCCGGAAGCTTTCTTT. Its translation: CASSLVSLGHPEAFF.

This clonotype was recorded at least ten times. The chain combines TRBV11-3 with TRBJ1-2; the D is unclear. Trimming took off 4 bases at V and 8 bases at J, with 14 bases between the two ends. CDR1 is SGHNT and CDR2 is YENEEA in the germline V gene. The CDR3 extends over 13 amino acids. The CDR3 DNA is TGTGCCAGCAGCTCCCTCGGGCGCGCGGGCTACACCTTC. Protein product: CASSSLGRAGYTF.

The chain joins TRBV7-6 to TRBJ2-2, with TRBD2 identical over 13 bases. CDR3 length equals 19 residues. In germline, CDR1 is SGHVS, CDR2 FNYEAQ. The V gene end was trimmed by 2 bases and the J gene end by 1 base; junction bases not matched to a gene: 7. CDR3 DNA sequence: TGTGCCAGCAGCTTACGTCGACTAGCGGGGGGAATGAACACCGGGGAGCTGTTTTTT. Translated: CASSLRRLAGGMNTGELFF.

Details on this clonotype: A much larger clone sits a single nucleotide away, making a read error possible. The chain links TRBV7-8 to TRBJ1-2, with 8 bases matching TRBD1. Germline assignment: CDR1 SGHVS and CDR2 FQNEAQ. CDR3 size: 14 residues. J lost 5 bases, V lost 7 bases, and 9 bases had no gene match. CDR3 in DNA: TGTGCCAGCAACTCCCCGGACAGGGATTATGGCTACACCTTC. This translates into CASNSPDRDYGYTF.

This clonotype was seen repeatedly, ten times or more. V gene TRBV6-4 combines with J gene TRBJ2-1; 10 bases agree with TRBD2. CDR3 size: 13 residues. V trimming: 5 bases; J trimming: 14 bases; junction bases outside the gene matches: 9. Germline V lookup: CDR1 MRHNA, CDR2 SNTAGT. DNA for the CDR3: TGTGCCAGCAGTCCACTAGCGGGGTCGGCGGAGTTCTTC. Its protein product is CASSPLAGSAEFF.

As regards this clonotype: A read error may produce the germline difference seen at one junction end. The gene calls are TRBV7-3 and TRBJ1-1, with D unresolved. Germline lookup yields CDR1 SGHTA and CDR2 FQGTGA. The CDR3 runs 15 residues. CDR3 protein: CASSLNPMPNTEALF. The CDR3 nucleotides read TGTGCCAGCAGCTTAAATCCCATGCCAAACACTGAAGCTCTCTTT.

CDR3 sequence reads: CATQQTAGAQGEQYF. The DNA for the CDR3 is TGTGCCACCCAGCAAACAGCGGGGGCCCAGGGAGAGCAGTACTTC. The V call is TRBV11-3, the J call TRBJ2-7; the match to TRBD2 covers 8 bases. CDR1 is SGHNT, CDR2 YENEEA, per germline. The CDR3 sequence is 15 residues long. Trimming at V came to 10 bases and at J to 7 bases, leaving 18 bases not matched to a gene.

In this sample, this clonotype turned up once. This chain connects TRBV5-8 to TRBJ2-1, with unresolved D. The CDR3 loop spans 17 amino acids. Germline values: CDR1 SGHTS, CDR2 YDEGEE. V was clipped by 7 bases and J by 3 bases, with 23 bases between them. The CDR3 sequence is CASGRGRRARSYNEQFF. In nucleotides, the CDR3 is TGTGCCAGCGGCCGTGGACGACGAGCGCGAAGCTACAATGAGCAGTTCTTC.

This clonotype was observed a handful of times. A clone one base away is much larger, so this may be a read error. The chain uses TRBV6-6 and TRBJ2-7, with D tentatively TRBD2 (5 bases). V was shortened by 7 bases and J by 7 bases, with 8 bases between the two germline ends. From germline, CDR1 is MNHNY and CDR2 SVGAGI (reference sequence). The CDR3 covers 10 residues. The CDR3 DNA follows: TGTGCCAGCAAGCGGCGGGAGCAGTACTTC. This codes for CASKRREQYF.

This clonotype showed up many times. The chain links TRBV11-3 to TRBJ2-3; possibly TRBD2 for D (6 bases). V dropped 5 bases and J dropped 6 bases, with 21 bases sitting between them. The CDR3 consists of 16 residues. The V gene's germline CDR1 is SGHNT and CDR2 YENEEA. CDR3 bases: TGTGCCAGCAGCCGCCGGGAGTCTACCTTTTTGGATACGCAGTATTTT. It encodes CASSRRESTFLDTQYF.

This clonotype was seen ten or more times. CDR3 region: CASSRQGAGYGNQPQHF. DNA of the CDR3: TGTGCCAGCAGTAGACAGGGGGCGGGTTATGGCAATCAGCCCCAGCATTTT. The chain joins TRBV12-3 or TRBV12-4 to TRBJ1-5; 10 bases fit TRBD1. The CDR3 totals 17 residues. Trimming removed 5 bases from V and 2 bases from J; junction bases left unmatched: 9.

This chain's CDR3 is CASRSGERETQYF. CDR3 in DNA: TGTGCCAGCAGATCAGGGGAGAGGGAGACCCAGTACTTC. The genes are TRBV6-1 and TRBJ2-5; tentatively, D is TRBD1 (6 bases). CDR3 length: 13 amino acids. Deletions cut 6 bases from V and 5 bases from J, with 13 bases between. Germline V gene data show CDR1 as MNHNS and CDR2 as SASEGT.

This sequence joins TRBV9 and TRBJ1-2; D possibly corresponds to TRBD1 (5 bases). The CDR3 runs to 14 residues. Germline V CDR1 and CDR2: SGDLS, YYNGEE. Trimming pared 0 bases from V and 7 bases from J, leaving 13 bases between. As DNA, the CDR3 is TGTGCCAGCAGCGTAGAGCTAGGGGAGGCTGGCTACACCTTC. This encodes CASSVELGEAGYTF.

Note on this clonotype: Just one base apart from a much larger clone, this may be a read error. The chain couples TRBV4-1 to TRBJ2-7; no firm D call. Germline V gene data show CDR1 as MGHRA and CDR2 as YSYEKL. The CDR3 loop spans 13 amino acids. For the CDR3, the DNA is TGCGCCGGCAGCCAACTCTTTGAGTACGAGCAGTACTTC. It encodes CAGSQLFEYEQYF.